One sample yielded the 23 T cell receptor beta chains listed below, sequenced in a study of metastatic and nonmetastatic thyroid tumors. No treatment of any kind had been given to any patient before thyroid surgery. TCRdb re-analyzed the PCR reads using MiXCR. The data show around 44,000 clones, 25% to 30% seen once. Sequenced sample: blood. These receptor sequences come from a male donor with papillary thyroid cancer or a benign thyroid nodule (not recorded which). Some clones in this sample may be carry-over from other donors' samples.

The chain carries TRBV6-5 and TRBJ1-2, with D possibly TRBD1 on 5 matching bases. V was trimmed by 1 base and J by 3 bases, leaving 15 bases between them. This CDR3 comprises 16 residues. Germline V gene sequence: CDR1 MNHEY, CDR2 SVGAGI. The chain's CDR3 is CASSYFQGGKYYGYTF. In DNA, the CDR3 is TGTGCCAGCAGTTACTTTCAGGGTGGAAAGTACTATGGCTACACCTTC.

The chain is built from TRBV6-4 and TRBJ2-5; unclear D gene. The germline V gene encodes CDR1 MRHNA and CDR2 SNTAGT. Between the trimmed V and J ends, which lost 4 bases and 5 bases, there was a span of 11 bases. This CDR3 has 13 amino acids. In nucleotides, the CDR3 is TGTGCCAGCAGTGCTTCAGCAGATGAGACCCAGTACTTC. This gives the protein CASSASADETQYF.

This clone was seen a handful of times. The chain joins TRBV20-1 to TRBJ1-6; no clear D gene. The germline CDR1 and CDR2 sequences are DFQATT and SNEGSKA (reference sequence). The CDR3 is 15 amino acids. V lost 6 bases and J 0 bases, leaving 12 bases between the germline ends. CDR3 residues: CSANRVSSYNSPLHF. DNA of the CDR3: TGCAGTGCAAACCGAGTGAGCTCCTATAATTCACCCCTCCACTTT.

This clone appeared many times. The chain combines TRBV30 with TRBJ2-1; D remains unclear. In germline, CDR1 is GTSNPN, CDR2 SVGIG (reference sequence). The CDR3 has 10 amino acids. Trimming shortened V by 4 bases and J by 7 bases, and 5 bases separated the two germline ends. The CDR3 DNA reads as TGTGCCTGGAAACTAAATGAGCAGTTCTTC. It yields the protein CAWKLNEQFF.

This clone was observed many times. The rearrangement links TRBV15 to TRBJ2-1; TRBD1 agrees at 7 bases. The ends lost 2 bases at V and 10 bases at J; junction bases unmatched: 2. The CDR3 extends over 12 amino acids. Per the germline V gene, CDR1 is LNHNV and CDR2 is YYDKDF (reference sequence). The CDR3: CATSRQDREQFF. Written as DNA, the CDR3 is TGTGCCACCAGCAGACAGGACAGGGAGCAGTTCTTC.

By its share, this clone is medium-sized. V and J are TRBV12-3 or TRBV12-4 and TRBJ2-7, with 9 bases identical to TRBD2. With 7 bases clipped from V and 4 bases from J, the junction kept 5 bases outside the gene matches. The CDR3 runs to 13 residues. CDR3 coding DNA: TGTGCCAGCAAGCGGGGGGAGAGTTACGAGCAGTACTTC. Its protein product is CASKRGESYEQYF.

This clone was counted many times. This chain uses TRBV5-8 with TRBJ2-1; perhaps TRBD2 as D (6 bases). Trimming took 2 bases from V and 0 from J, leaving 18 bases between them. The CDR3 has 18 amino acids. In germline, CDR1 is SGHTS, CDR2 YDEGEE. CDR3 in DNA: TGTGCCAGCAGCTTATACAGCCATAGCGGCAACTCCTACAATGAGCAGTTCTTC. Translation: CASSLYSHSGNSYNEQFF.

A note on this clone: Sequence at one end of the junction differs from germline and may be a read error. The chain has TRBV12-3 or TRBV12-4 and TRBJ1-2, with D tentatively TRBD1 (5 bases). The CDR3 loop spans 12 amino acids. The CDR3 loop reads CASSTGGLGYIF. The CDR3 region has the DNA TGTGCCAGCAGTACAGGTGGCTTGGGCTACATCTTC.

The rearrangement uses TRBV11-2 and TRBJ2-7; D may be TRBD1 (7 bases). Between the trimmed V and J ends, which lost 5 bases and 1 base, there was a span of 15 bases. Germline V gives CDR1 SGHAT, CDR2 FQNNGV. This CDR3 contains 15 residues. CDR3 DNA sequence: TGTGCCAGCAGCCTAGGCGGGACAGCGTCCTACGAGCAGTACTTC. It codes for CASSLGGTASYEQYF.

CDR3 in amino acids: CASNPRQKDNEQFF. For the CDR3, the DNA is TGTGCCAGCAATCCCAGGCAAAAGGACAATGAGCAGTTCTTC. The V and J genes are TRBV28 and TRBJ2-1; D gene unclear. Trimming took off 7 bases at V and 5 bases at J, with 15 bases between the two ends. The CDR3 runs 14 residues. The germline V gene encodes CDR1 MDHEN and CDR2 SYDVKM.

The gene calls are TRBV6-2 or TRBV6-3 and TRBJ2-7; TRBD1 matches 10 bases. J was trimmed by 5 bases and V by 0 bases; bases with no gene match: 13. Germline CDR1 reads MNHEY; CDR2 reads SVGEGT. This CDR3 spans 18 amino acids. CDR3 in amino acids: CASSYSPGQGSPGNEQYF. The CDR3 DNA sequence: TGTGCCAGCAGTTACTCCCCGGGACAGGGGTCGCCGGGGAACGAGCAGTACTTC.

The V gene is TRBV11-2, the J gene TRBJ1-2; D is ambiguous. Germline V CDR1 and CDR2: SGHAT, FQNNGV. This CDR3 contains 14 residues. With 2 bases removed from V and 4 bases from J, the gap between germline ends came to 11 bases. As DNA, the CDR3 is TGTGCCAGCAGCTTAAGTAGGTACTTCTATGGCTACACCTTC. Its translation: CASSLSRYFYGYTF.

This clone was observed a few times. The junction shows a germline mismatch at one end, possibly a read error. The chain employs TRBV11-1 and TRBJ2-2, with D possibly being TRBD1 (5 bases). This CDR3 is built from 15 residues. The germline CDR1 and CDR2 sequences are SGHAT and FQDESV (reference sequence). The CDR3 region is CASSFRVGYTWELFF. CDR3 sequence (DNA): TGTGCCAGCAGTTTCAGGGTTGGATACACCTGGGAGCTGTTTTTT.

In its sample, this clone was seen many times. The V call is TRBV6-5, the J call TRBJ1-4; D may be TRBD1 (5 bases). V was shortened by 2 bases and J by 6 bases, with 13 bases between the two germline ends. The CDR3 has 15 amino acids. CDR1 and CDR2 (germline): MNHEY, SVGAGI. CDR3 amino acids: CASSYSGAWDEKLFF. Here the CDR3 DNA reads TGTGCCAGCAGTTACAGCGGGGCCTGGGATGAAAAACTGTTTTTT.

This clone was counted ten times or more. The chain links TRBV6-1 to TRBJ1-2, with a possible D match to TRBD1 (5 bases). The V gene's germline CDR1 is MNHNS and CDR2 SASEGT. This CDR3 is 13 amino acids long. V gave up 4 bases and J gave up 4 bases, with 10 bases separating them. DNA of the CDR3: TGTGCCAGCAGTGCGGGACTGTTCTATGGCTACACCTTC. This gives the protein CASSAGLFYGYTF.

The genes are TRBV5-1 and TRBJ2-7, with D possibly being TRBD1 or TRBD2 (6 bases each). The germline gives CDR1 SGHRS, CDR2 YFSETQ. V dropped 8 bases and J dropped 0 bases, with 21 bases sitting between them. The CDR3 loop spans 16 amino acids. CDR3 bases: TGCGCCAGAGGGGGATCGGGGACTCTAGACTCCTACGAGCAGTACTTC. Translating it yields CARGGSGTLDSYEQYF.

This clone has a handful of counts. This CDR3 is CASTPGGTEAFF. The CDR3 DNA follows: TGTGCCAGCACTCCGGGGGGGACAGAAGCTTTCTTT. The chain employs TRBV6-2 or TRBV6-3 and TRBJ1-1, with a weak D call TRBD1 (6 bases). The V and J ends lost 7 bases and 8 bases respectively, with 14 bases between them. The CDR3 is 12 residues long. Looked up from germline, CDR1 is MNHEY and CDR2 is SVGEGT.

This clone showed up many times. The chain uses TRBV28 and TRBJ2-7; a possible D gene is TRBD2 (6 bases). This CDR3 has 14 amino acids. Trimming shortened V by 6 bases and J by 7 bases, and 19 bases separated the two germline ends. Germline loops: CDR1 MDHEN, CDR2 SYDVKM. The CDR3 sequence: CASSLSGSPGEQYF. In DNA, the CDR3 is TGTGCCAGCAGCCTCAGCGGGTCCCCCGGGGAGCAGTACTTC.

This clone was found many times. For the CDR3, the DNA is TGTGCCAGCAAAGAGGCTAGCGGGGGGGCGGTCTATGAGCAGTTCTTC. The encoded protein is CASKEASGGAVYEQFF. This rearrangement joins TRBV6-1 to TRBJ2-1, with 12 bases that match TRBD2. The CDR3 totals 16 residues. V shed 7 bases and J 8 bases; nucleotides not matched to a gene: 12. From germline, CDR1 is MNHNS and CDR2 SASEGT.

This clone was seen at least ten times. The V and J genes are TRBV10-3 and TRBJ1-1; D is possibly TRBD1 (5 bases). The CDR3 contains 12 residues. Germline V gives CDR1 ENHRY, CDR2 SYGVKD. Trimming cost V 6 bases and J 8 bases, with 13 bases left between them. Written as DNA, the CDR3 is TGTGCCATCAGCGACGGGGCTGCAGAAGCTTTCTTT. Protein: CAISDGAAEAFF.

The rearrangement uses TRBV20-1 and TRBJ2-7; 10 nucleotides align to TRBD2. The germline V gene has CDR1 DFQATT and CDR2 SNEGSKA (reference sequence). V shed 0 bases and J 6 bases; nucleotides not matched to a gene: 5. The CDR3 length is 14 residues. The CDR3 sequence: CSARDRASGGEQYF. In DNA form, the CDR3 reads TGCAGTGCTAGAGATCGGGCTAGCGGGGGCGAGCAGTACTTC.

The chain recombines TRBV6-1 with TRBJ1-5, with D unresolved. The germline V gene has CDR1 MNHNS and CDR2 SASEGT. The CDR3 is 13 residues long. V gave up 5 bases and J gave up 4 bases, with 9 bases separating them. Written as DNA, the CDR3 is TGTGCCAGCAGTAAGTCAGGTAATCAGCCCCAGCATTTT. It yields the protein CASSKSGNQPQHF.

The chain's CDR3 is CASRKGLADYYNEQFF. CDR3 nucleotide sequence: TGTGCCAGTAGGAAGGGACTAGCGGACTATTACAATGAGCAGTTCTTC. This chain links TRBV19 with TRBJ2-1, with 11 positions matching TRBD2. Germline-derived CDR1 and CDR2 are LNHDA and SQIVND (reference sequence). After removal of 6 bases from V and 4 bases from J, the junction contained 8 bases not matched to a gene. This CDR3 has 16 amino acids.